The 16 T cell receptor beta chains below come from one sample, sequenced in a study of T cell repertoires in cytomegalovirus infection. For these receptors, no antigen is known. TCRdb analysed the reads with MiXCR anew, one entry per CDR3 protein. This table has about 770,000 distinct CDR3 sequences, roughly 28% appearing once. The sample consisted of cultured CD8+ T cells from PBMCs, taken from culture after CMV antigen stimulation. These receptors all stem from a human donor in good health (CMV status not recorded). Some clones in this sample may be carry-over from other donors' samples.

CDR3 sequence: CASSYRGVLNEQFF. CDR3 DNA: TGTGCCAGCAGTTACCGTGGAGTTTTGAATGAGCAGTTCTTC. V and J are TRBV6-8 and TRBJ2-1; D gene ambiguous. In germline, CDR1 is MNHGY, CDR2 SAAAGT. V was trimmed by 2 bases and J by 7 bases, leaving 12 bases between them. This CDR3 is built from 14 residues.

This clonotype has just one count. The chain couples TRBV2 to TRBJ2-7, with 10 bases identical to TRBD2. CDR3 length: 14 amino acids. The V gene end was trimmed by 5 bases and the J gene end by 3 bases; junction bases not matched to a gene: 4. Germline CDR1 reads SNHLY; CDR2 reads FYNNEI. This CDR3 is CASSSGGVFYEQYV. Here the CDR3 DNA reads TGTGCCAGCAGTAGCGGGGGGGTTTTCTACGAGCAGTACGTC.

The V and J genes are TRBV7-9 and TRBJ2-3; a weak D match, TRBD2 (5 bases). CDR3 length equals 14 residues. Trimming stripped 6 bases from V and 6 bases from J, with 16 bases between. Germline V lookup: CDR1 SEHNR, CDR2 FQNEAQ (reference sequence). CDR3 DNA: TGTGCCAGCAGGCCCGCGCGGGCTCGGGATACGCAGTATTTT. It translates to CASRPARARDTQYF. Full variable domain (rest looked up from reference TRBV7-9 and TRBJ2-3): DTGVSQNPRHKITKRGQNVTFRCDPISEHNRLYWYRQTLGQGPEFLTYFQNEAQLEKSRLLSDRFSAERPKGSFSTLEIQRTEQGDSAMYLCASRPARARDTQYFGPGTRLTVL.

This clonotype was seen only a few times. J is TRBJ2-7 and V is TRBV7-6; D gene uncertain. The CDR3 length is 15 residues. The V end was cut by 1 base, the J end by 7 bases, with 17 bases between. Germline CDR1 is SGHVS and CDR2 is FNYEAQ. This chain's CDR3 is CASSLDVGLKREQYF. In DNA, the CDR3 is TGTGCCAGCAGCTTAGATGTGGGTCTAAAGAGGGAGCAGTACTTC.

The rearrangement uses TRBV29-1 and TRBJ1-2; unclear D gene. The CDR3 extends over 12 amino acids. Germline V gene lookup returns CDR1 SQVTM and CDR2 ANQGSEA. The DNA for the CDR3 is TGCACGGTCCTCGCGCCGCCCTATGGCTACACCTTC. This sequence encodes CTVLAPPYGYTF.

The chain employs TRBV7-9 and TRBJ1-2; 7 positions match TRBD1. Germline CDR1 SEHNR, CDR2 FQNEAQ (reference sequence). The V and J ends lost 11 bases and 6 bases, in that order; junction bases with no gene match: 15. The CDR3 runs to 14 residues. In DNA form, the CDR3 reads TGTGCCGGGGGGGACAGCTTGGTGTTGGATGGCTACACCTTC. Encoded protein: CAGGDSLVLDGYTF.

This clonotype was seen many times. The chain has TRBV7-2 and TRBJ1-5, with D perhaps TRBD1 (6 bases). This CDR3 has 14 residues. Germline V gives CDR1 SGHTA, CDR2 FQGNSA. Trimming removed 5 bases at V and 5 bases at J, with 13 bases between. As DNA, the CDR3 is TGTGCCAGCAGCCTCTACAGGGTTGATCAGCCCCAGCATTTT. This gives the protein CASSLYRVDQPQHF.

The chain uses TRBV28 and TRBJ2-7; TRBD2 agrees at 9 bases. J lost 0 bases, V lost 2 bases, and 5 bases had no gene match. CDR1 MDHEN and CDR2 SYDVKM come from the germline V gene. The CDR3 totals 16 residues. DNA for the CDR3: TGTGCCAGCAGTTTAGAAAGCGGGGGGTCCTCCTACGAGCAGTACGTC. Residues: CASSLESGGSSYEQYV.

This clonotype has just a few counts. The rearrangement links TRBV5-1 to TRBJ2-6; TRBD1 matches 7 bases. CDR3 length: 18 amino acids. Per germline, CDR1 SGHRS and CDR2 YFSETQ. Germline trimming cut 0 bases from V and 2 bases from J; bases unmatched to any gene: 8. CDR3 sequence: CASSLGQGELAGANVLTF. For the CDR3, the DNA is TGCGCCAGCAGCTTGGGCCAGGGGGAGTTGGCTGGGGCCAACGTCCTGACTTTC.

The count of this clonotype is one. For the CDR3, the DNA is TGCAGTGCTAGAGTTCCGACAGGTCTAGGCTCTGGGGCCAACGTCCTGACTTTC. Translating gives CSARVPTGLGSGANVLTF. V usage is TRBV20-1 and J usage is TRBJ2-6; D may be TRBD1 (6 bases). Trimming stripped 1 base from V and 0 bases from J, with 16 bases between. This CDR3 spans 18 amino acids. In germline, CDR1 is DFQATT, CDR2 SNEGSKA (reference sequence).

Only a few counts were recorded for this clonotype. The CDR3 sequence is CASSPLLKGFGYTF. The CDR3 DNA is TGTGCCAGCAGCCCCCTCTTAAAGGGCTTTGGCTACACCTTC. The V gene is TRBV7-2, the J gene TRBJ1-2; D call uncertain. The CDR3 loop spans 14 amino acids. The V end lost 5 bases, the J end lost 7 bases, and 17 bases lay between the germline ends. CDR1 and CDR2 (germline): SGHTA, FQGNSA. Full variable domain (remainder filled in from reference TRBV7-2 and TRBJ1-2): GAGVSQSPSNKVTEKGKDVELRCDPISGHTALYWYRQSLGQGLEFLIYFQGNSAPDKSGLPSDRFSAERTGGSVSTLTIQRTQQEDSAVYLCASSPLLKGFGYTFGSGTRLTVV.

This clonotype has more than one count but fewer than ten. The V call is TRBV7-8, the J call TRBJ2-2; perhaps TRBD2 as D (5 bases). The V end was cut by 1 base, the J end by 3 bases, with 15 bases between. CDR1 and CDR2 from the germline V gene are SGHVS and FQNEAQ. This CDR3 is 17 amino acids long. The CDR3 DNA reads TGTGCCAGCAGCTTAGTTCCCGGGAAGTCGGACACCGGGGAGCTGTTTTTT. Protein: CASSLVPGKSDTGELFF.

This clonotype was observed at least ten times. V is TRBV7-6 and J is TRBJ2-3, with a tentative D call TRBD1 (6 bases). There are 15 residues in the CDR3. CDR1 and CDR2 (germline): SGHVS, FNYEAQ. The germline V and J ends were trimmed by 2 bases and 2 bases, with 11 bases remaining between them. CDR3 loop: CASSLPGHNTDTQYF. As DNA, the CDR3 is TGTGCCAGCAGCTTACCGGGACACAACACAGATACGCAGTATTTT.

The CDR3 bases are TGTGCCAGCAGTATCCTTACTAGCGGGGGGGCAGGAGATACGCAGTATTTT. Its translation is CASSILTSGGAGDTQYF. The chain employs TRBV27 and TRBJ2-3, with 13 positions matching TRBD2. The V gene end was trimmed by 5 bases and the J gene end by 5 bases; junction bases not matched to a gene: 10. Germline-derived CDR1 and CDR2 are MNHEY and SMNVEV (reference sequence). The CDR3 consists of 17 residues.

In this sample, this clonotype turned up many times. The rearrangement links TRBV7-2 to TRBJ1-5, with D hard to call. Trimming stripped 5 bases from V and 4 bases from J, with 9 bases between. Germline V CDR1 and CDR2: SGHTA, FQGNSA. This CDR3 region has 13 residues. DNA of the CDR3: TGTGCCAGCAGCACCTATCGAAATCAGCCCCAGCATTTT. This translates into CASSTYRNQPQHF.

The chain recombines TRBV7-2 with TRBJ2-5, with D possibly being TRBD2 (5 bases). V was pared by 1 base and J by 7 bases, with 13 bases between. CDR1 and CDR2 (germline): SGHTA, FQGNSA. The CDR3 has 14 amino acids. The CDR3 coding sequence is TGTGCCAGCAGCTTAGTCAAGGGAGCGGCGACCCAGTACTTC. Protein product: CASSLVKGAATQYF.